This record covers a single TCR beta chain. The antigen is not known. Unmatched junction bases numbered 4, after V lost 2 bases and J lost 9 bases. Per the germline V gene, CDR1 is SGHRS and CDR2 is YFSETQ. The CDR3 runs to 15 residues. This record comes from a study of blood T cells in healthy people across ages. Combining a sample-barcoded 5' primer with a J-beta primer mix, a second PCR ran for 7 to 11 cycles. TCRdb ran MiXCR on the 5' RACE reads and lists one entry per CDR3 protein. The data show more than 650,000 distinct CDR3 sequences, with 22% seen just once and about 20% held by the top ten. Study-wide results and limits: The donors' CMV status was not determined, possibly confounding changes in expanded clonotypes. Unsorted PBMCs ruled out conclusive naive versus antigen-experienced comparison.

Total RNA, at least 5.5 micrograms per sample, was extracted from PBMCs. The gene calls are TRBV5-1 and TRBJ2-1; TRBD2 agrees at 14 bases. Sequenced input: blood. The source of this sequence is a man between 65 and 85 years old in good health. CDR3 sequence: CASSLRLAGGTEQFF. Here the CDR3 DNA reads TGCGCCAGCAGCTTACGACTAGCGGGAGGGACTGAGCAGTTCTTC. Drawing the rest from reference TRBV5-1 and TRBJ2-1, the complete variable domain is KAGVTQTPRYLIKTRGQQVTLSCSPISGHRSVSWYQQTPGQGLQFLFEYFSETQRNKGNFPGRFSGRQFSNSRSEMNVSTLELGDSALYLCASSLRLAGGTEQFFGPGTRLTVL.